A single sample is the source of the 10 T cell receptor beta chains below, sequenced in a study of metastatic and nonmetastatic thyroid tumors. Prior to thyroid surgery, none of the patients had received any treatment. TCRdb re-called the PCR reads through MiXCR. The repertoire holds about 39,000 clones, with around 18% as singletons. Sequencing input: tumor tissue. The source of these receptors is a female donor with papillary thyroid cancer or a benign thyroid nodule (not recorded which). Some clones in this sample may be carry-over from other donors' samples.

The CDR3 region is CASSSSGRTYEQYF. The CDR3 DNA reads TGTGCCAGCAGTTCAAGCGGAAGGACCTACGAGCAGTACTTC. The rearrangement links TRBV7-8 to TRBJ2-7; a weak D match, TRBD2 (5 bases). Per germline, CDR1 SGHVS and CDR2 FQNEAQ. The CDR3 is 14 residues long. Trimming took 6 bases from V and 2 from J, leaving 14 bases between them.

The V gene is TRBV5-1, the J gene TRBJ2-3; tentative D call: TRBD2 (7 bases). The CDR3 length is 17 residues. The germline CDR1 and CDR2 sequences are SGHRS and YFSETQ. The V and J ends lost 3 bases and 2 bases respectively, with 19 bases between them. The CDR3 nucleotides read TGCGCCAGCAGCTCCCAAGGGGGGGGCGCGATCACAGATACGCAGTATTTT. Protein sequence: CASSSQGGGAITDTQYF.

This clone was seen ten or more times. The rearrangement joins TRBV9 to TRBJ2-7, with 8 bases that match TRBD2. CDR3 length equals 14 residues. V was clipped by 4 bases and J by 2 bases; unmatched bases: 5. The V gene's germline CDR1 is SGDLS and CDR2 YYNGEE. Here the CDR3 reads CASSPRGGAYEQYF. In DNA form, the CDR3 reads TGTGCCAGCAGCCCTCGGGGGGGTGCCTACGAGCAGTACTTC.

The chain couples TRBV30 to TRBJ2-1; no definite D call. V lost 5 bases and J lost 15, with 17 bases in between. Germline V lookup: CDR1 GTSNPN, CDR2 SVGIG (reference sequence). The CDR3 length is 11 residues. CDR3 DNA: TGTGCCTGGTTGGGGATGAGTGAGTGGTTCTTC. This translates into CAWLGMSEWFF.

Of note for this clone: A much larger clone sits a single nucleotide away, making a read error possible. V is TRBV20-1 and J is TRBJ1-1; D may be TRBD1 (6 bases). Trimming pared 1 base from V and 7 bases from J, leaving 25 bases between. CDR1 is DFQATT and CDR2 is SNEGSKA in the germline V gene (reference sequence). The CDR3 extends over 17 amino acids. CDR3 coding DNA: TGCAGTGCTAGAGGGCGAGGGGGGCCCCGGGGTGTGGATGAAGCTTTCTTT. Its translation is CSARGRGGPRGVDEAFF.

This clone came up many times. In DNA, the CDR3 is TGTGCCACCAGTGATCCGGGACAGGGTGACCAATTTCAGTACTTC. It codes for CATSDPGQGDQFQYF. The rearrangement joins TRBV24-1 to TRBJ2-4, with 9 positions matching TRBD1. J was trimmed by 11 bases and V by 3 bases; bases with no gene match: 10. The CDR3 spans 15 residues. CDR1 KGHDR and CDR2 SFDVKD come from the germline V gene.

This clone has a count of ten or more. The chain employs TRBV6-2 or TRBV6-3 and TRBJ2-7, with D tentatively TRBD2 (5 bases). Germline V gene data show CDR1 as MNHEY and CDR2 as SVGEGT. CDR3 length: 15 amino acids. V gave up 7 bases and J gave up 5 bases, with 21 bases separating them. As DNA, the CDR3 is TGTGCCAGCACCCACTTAGCAGGACTTGTGGACGAGCAGTACTTC. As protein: CASTHLAGLVDEQYF.

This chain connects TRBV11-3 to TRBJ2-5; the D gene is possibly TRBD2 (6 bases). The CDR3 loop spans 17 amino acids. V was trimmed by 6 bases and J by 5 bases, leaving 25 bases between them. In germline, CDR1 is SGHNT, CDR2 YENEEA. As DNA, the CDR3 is TGTGCCAGCAGACCTACGGAGGGCCAGCCTTCCAGGGAGACCCAGTACTTC. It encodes CASRPTEGQPSRETQYF. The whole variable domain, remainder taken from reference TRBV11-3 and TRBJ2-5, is EAGVVQSPRYKIIEKKQPVAFWCNPISGHNTLYWYLQNLGQGPELLIRYENEEAVDDSQLPKDRFSAERLKGVDSTLKIQPAELGDSAVYLCASRPTEGQPSRETQYFGPGTRLLVL.

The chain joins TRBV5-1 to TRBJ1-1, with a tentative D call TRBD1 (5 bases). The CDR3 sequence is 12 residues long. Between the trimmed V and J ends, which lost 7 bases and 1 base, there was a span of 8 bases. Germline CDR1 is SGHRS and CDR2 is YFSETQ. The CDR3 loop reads CASGDRNTEAFF. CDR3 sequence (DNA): TGCGCCAGCGGCGACAGGAACACTGAAGCTTTCTTT.

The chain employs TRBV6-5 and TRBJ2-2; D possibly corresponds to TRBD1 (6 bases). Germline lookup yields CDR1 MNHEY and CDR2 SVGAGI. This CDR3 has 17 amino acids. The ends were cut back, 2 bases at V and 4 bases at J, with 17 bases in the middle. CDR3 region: CASSYTQGSGGTGELFF. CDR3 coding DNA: TGTGCCAGCAGTTACACCCAGGGGTCGGGTGGCACCGGGGAGCTGTTTTTT.